The source of this T cell receptor (beta chain) is a study of blood T cell repertoires in COVID-19. CDR3 length: 14 residues. Deletions cut 0 bases from V and 1 base from J, with 6 bases between. CDR1 and CDR2 from the germline V gene are MNHEY and SMNVEV (reference sequence). About this clone: This specimen includes other DNA sequences encoding the same CDR3.

The data were produced by immunoSEQ multiplex PCR, yet TCRdb's version contains in-frame clones alone and is incomplete. Altogether roughly 190,000 clones are present, about 89% being singletons, with the ten largest covering 2.5% to 4%. Sequenced material: peripheral blood. The genes are TRBV27 and TRBJ1-2, with D possibly TRBD1 on 6 matching bases. The source of this sequence is a man in his sixties or seventies with acute or convalescent COVID-19. In DNA, the CDR3 is TGTGCCAGCAGTTTATCACAGGGTAACTATGGCTACACCTTC. It translates to CASSLSQGNYGYTF.